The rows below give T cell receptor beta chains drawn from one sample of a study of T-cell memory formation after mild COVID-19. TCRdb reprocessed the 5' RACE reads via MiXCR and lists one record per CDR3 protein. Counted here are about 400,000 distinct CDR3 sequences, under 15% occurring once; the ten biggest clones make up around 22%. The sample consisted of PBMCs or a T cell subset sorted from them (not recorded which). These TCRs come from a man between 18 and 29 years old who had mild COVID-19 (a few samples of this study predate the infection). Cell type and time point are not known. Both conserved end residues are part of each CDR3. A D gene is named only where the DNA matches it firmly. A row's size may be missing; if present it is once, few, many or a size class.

CASSSQPSPTYNEQFF | TGCGCCAGCAGCTCCCAGCCTAGCCCCACCTACAATGAGCAGTTCTTC | . | TRBJ2-1 | few | TRBV5-1
CAIGGANTGELFF | TGTGCCATAGGGGGCGCGAACACCGGGGAGCTGTTTTTT | TRBD1 | TRBJ2-2 | few | TRBV12-3/TRBV12-4
CSVLGHLETQYF | TGCAGCGTTCTAGGCCATCTTGAGACCCAGTACTTC | . | TRBJ2-5 | few | TRBV29-1
CASSLGQSYEQYF | TGTGCCAGCAGCTTGGGCCAAAGCTACGAGCAGTACTTC | . | TRBJ2-7 | many | TRBV5-6
CASSRGSYREQYF | TGTGCCAGCAGTCGAGGGAGTTACCGCGAGCAGTACTTC | . | TRBJ2-7 | few | TRBV3-1
CASSPQQGDNQPQHF | TGTGCCAGCAGCCCTCAGCAAGGAGACAATCAGCCCCAGCATTTT | . | TRBJ1-5 | . | TRBV9
CASSSQALAVGEQYF | TGTGCCAGCAGCTCCCAAGCTCTAGCGGTGGGAGAGCAGTACTTC | TRBD2 | TRBJ2-7 | many | TRBV7-2
CASSLDTRNTEAFF | TGTGCCAGCAGCTTGGACACCCGGAACACTGAAGCTTTCTTT | . | TRBJ1-1 | few | TRBV13
CASSPRVAGGGLGDTQYF | TGTGCCAGCAGCCCCCGGGTAGCGGGGGGCGGGTTAGGAGATACGCAGTATTTT | TRBD2 | TRBJ2-3 | . | TRBV9
CASSLLAGGPQETQYF | TGTGCCAGCAGCTTACTAGCGGGGGGACCCCAAGAGACCCAGTACTTC | TRBD2 | TRBJ2-5 | few | TRBV7-9
CASINTGELFF | TGTGCCAGCATCAACACCGGGGAGCTGTTTTTT | . | TRBJ2-2 | many | TRBV7-2
CAISRTGAGANVLTF | TGTGCCATCAGCCGGACAGGGGCTGGGGCCAACGTCCTGACTTTC | TRBD1 | TRBJ2-6 | few | TRBV10-3
CASSDTRAYNEQFF | TGTGCCAGCAGCGACACTCGGGCCTACAATGAGCAGTTCTTC | . | TRBJ2-1 | few | TRBV11-1
CSVLLPGQGAAGELFF | TGCAGCGTTCTACTACCGGGACAGGGGGCAGCCGGGGAGCTGTTTTTT | TRBD1 | TRBJ2-2 | many | TRBV29-1
CASSSRALAGAGRETQYF | TGTGCCAGCAGCTCTAGGGCGCTAGCGGGGGCCGGACGGGAGACCCAGTACTTC | TRBD2 | TRBJ2-5 | few | TRBV5-6
CATRGWTGSGNTIYF | TGTGCCACTCGTGGTTGGACAGGCTCTGGAAACACCATATATTTT | TRBD1 | TRBJ1-3 | . | TRBV6-4
CASSLATGSKNIQYF | TGTGCCAGCAGCTTAGCGACGGGGTCCAAAAACATTCAGTACTTC | . | TRBJ2-4 | . | TRBV7-9
CATSDQGTDAYNEQFF | TGTGCCACCAGTGATCAAGGGACAGATGCCTACAATGAGCAGTTCTTC | TRBD1 | TRBJ2-1 | few | TRBV24-1
CASSPGTVSYEQYF | TGTGCCAGCAGCCCCGGGACGGTCTCCTACGAGCAGTACTTC | . | TRBJ2-7 | few | TRBV6-2/TRBV6-3
CASSLTPGGYGNTIYF | TGTGCCAGCAGTTTAACCCCAGGGGGGTACGGAAACACCATATATTTT | TRBD1 | TRBJ1-3 | few | TRBV27
CSARDGQGGYEQYF | TGCAGTGCTAGAGACGGACAGGGGGGTTACGAGCAGTACTTC | TRBD1 | TRBJ2-7 | . | TRBV20-1
CASTSDSWNTEAFF | TGTGCCAGCACCTCCGACAGTTGGAACACTGAAGCTTTCTTT | . | TRBJ1-1 | . | TRBV7-9
CASSQGSGGANNEQFF | TGCGCCAGCAGCCAAGGCAGCGGGGGGGCCAACAATGAGCAGTTCTTC | TRBD2 | TRBJ2-1 | few | TRBV4-3
CASSPPGRSSYEQYF | TGTGCCAGCTCACCACCGGGACGTAGCTCCTACGAGCAGTACTTC | . | TRBJ2-7 | . | TRBV18
CASSLDSQATDTQYF | TGTGCCAGCAGCTTAGACAGCCAAGCCACAGATACGCAGTATTTT | . | TRBJ2-3 | . | TRBV7-2
CASSLVSGPDTDTQYF | TGTGCCAGCAGCTTAGTATCCGGCCCAGACACAGATACGCAGTATTTT | . | TRBJ2-3 | . | TRBV7-2
CSARVQSYEQYF | TGCAGTGCTAGAGTTCAATCCTACGAGCAGTACTTC | . | TRBJ2-7 | . | TRBV20-1
CASSERGGATDTQYF | TGTGCCAGCAGTGAGCGCGGGGGGGCAACAGATACGCAGTATTTT | TRBD2 | TRBJ2-3 | few | TRBV6-4
CASSPRDRGFQETQYF | TGTGCTAGCAGCCCCCGGGACAGGGGGTTTCAAGAGACCCAGTACTTC | TRBD1 | TRBJ2-5 | many | TRBV7-7
CASSRRQGGRDTEAFF | TGTGCCAGCAGCCGTCGACAGGGAGGGAGGGACACTGAAGCTTTCTTT | TRBD1 | TRBJ1-1 | many | TRBV6-6
CARSSGLAGGEETQYF | TGTGCCAGAAGCTCCGGACTAGCGGGGGGGGAAGAGACCCAGTACTTC | TRBD2 | TRBJ2-5 | . | TRBV5-3
CASSSLSGDKNIQYF | TGCGCCAGCAGCTCCCTCTCGGGAGACAAAAACATTCAGTACTTC | . | TRBJ2-4 | many | TRBV5-1
CASSVTGGNTEAFF | TGTGCCAGCAGCGTGACGGGGGGGAACACTGAAGCTTTCTTT | . | TRBJ1-1 | few | TRBV9